The next 9 T cell receptor beta chains were all read from a single sample in a study of blood T cell repertoires in COVID-19. Sequenced by immunoSEQ multiplex PCR; TCRdb stores in-frame clones only, minus some. Of about 170,000 clones listed, 86% are singletons. The sequenced material came from peripheral blood. The receptors originated from a man between 65 and 80 years old with acute or convalescent COVID-19.

The V call is TRBV28, the J call TRBJ1-6; D uncertain. Germline assignment: CDR1 MDHEN and CDR2 SYDVKM. The CDR3 contains 16 residues. V was trimmed by 6 bases and J by 2 bases, leaving 14 bases between them. The CDR3 protein is CASRRQGGAYNSPLHF. In DNA, the CDR3 is TGTGCCAGCAGGAGACAAGGAGGCGCCTATAATTCACCCCTCCACTTT.

The V gene is TRBV5-1, the J gene TRBJ1-5; TRBD1 aligns across 9 bases. CDR1 and CDR2 from the germline V gene are SGHRS and YFSETQ. With V trimmed by 0 bases and J by 6 bases, 1 base remained unmatched. The CDR3 has 14 residues. The chain's CDR3 is CASSLGGQGQPQHF. In nucleotides, the CDR3 is TGCGCCAGCAGCTTGGGGGGACAGGGTCAGCCCCAGCATTTT.

The chain has TRBV27 and TRBJ2-7; D may be TRBD1 (5 bases). The V end lost 4 bases, the J end lost 1 base, and 14 bases lay between the germline ends. This CDR3 has 15 residues. Looked up from germline, CDR1 is MNHEY and CDR2 is SMNVEV (reference sequence). The CDR3 sequence is CASSSIIGASYEQYF. The CDR3 DNA sequence: TGTGCCAGCAGTTCGATTATTGGGGCTTCCTACGAGCAGTACTTC.

The V gene is TRBV7-2, the J gene TRBJ2-7; maybe TRBD2 (6 bases). The V and J ends lost 5 bases and 3 bases respectively, with 11 bases between them. The CDR3 runs 13 residues. Germline values: CDR1 SGHTA, CDR2 FQGNSA. CDR3 coding DNA: TGTGCCAGCAGCCGCTCGGGACTCTACGAGCAGTACTTC. Translated: CASSRSGLYEQYF.

As DNA, the CDR3 is TGTGCCAGCAGTCCCTACAGGGCGGTCGAGCAGTACTTC. This encodes CASSPYRAVEQYF. The chain has TRBV2 and TRBJ2-7; D may be TRBD1 (6 bases). The CDR3 is made up of 13 amino acids. The germline V and J ends were trimmed by 5 bases and 6 bases, with 14 bases remaining between them. Germline V gene sequence: CDR1 SNHLY, CDR2 FYNNEI.

The chain recombines TRBV7-9 with TRBJ1-5, with TRBD1 matching 9 bases. The CDR3 contains 14 residues. Germline V lookup: CDR1 SEHNR, CDR2 FQNEAQ (reference sequence). V lost 8 bases, J lost 6 bases, and 8 bases stayed unmatched. CDR3 region: CASFQDRGPQPQHF. In DNA form, the CDR3 reads TGTGCCAGCTTTCAGGACAGGGGTCCTCAGCCCCAGCATTTT.

The gene calls are TRBV25-1 and TRBJ2-2; 8 bases align to TRBD1. The CDR3 spans 14 residues. Germline CDR1 reads MGHDK; CDR2 reads SYGVNS. After removal of 3 bases from V and 6 bases from J, the junction contained 3 bases not matched to a gene. CDR3 protein: CASSDQQGAGELFF. The CDR3, as DNA: TGTGCCAGCAGTGATCAACAGGGGGCCGGGGAGCTGTTTTTT. The full variable domain, rest sourced from reference TRBV25-1 and TRBJ2-2, is EADIYQTPRYLVIGTGKKITLECSQTMGHDKMYWYQQDPGMELHLIHYSYGVNSTEKGDLSSESTVSRIRTEHFPLTLESARPSHTSQYLCASSDQQGAGELFFGEGSRLTVL.

V usage is TRBV5-6 and J usage is TRBJ2-2, with D maybe TRBD2 (6 bases). Per the germline V gene, CDR1 is SGHDT and CDR2 is YYEEEE. Trimming left V 0 bases short and J 5 bases short, with 11 bases between. There are 15 residues in the CDR3. The CDR3 nucleotides read TGTGCCAGCAGCTTGGGGTTGCGGGGAACCGGGGAGCTGTTTTTT. Translated: CASSLGLRGTGELFF.

This clone was seen a single time. This chain connects TRBV21-1 to TRBJ2-1; the D call in the table, TRBD1, was not verified against the DNA. TRBV21-1 is an annotated pseudogene. The CDR3 is 14 residues long. CDR3 sequence reads: CASSKSPGGNEQFF. CDR3 nucleotides: TGTGCCAGCAGCAAATCCCCAGGGGGCAATGAGCAGTTCTTC.